The 17 T cell receptor beta chains below come from one sample, sequenced in a study of shared clonotypes between healthy human individuals. CD45RO-negative, CCR7-selected cells formed the naive CD8 fraction, which excluded terminally differentiated effector memory CD45RA+ cells. The data were produced by immunoSEQ multiplex PCR, yet TCRdb's version contains in-frame clones alone and is incomplete. The sample has around 2,000,000 clones, approximately 95% seen once. Material: naive CD8+ T cells sorted from blood. The receptors here all came from a man between 18 and 29 years old in good health.

V and J are TRBV5-5 and TRBJ2-7; D gene uncertain. The length of the CDR3 is 16 residues. V lost 1 base and J 3 bases, leaving 17 bases between the germline ends. Germline lookup yields CDR1 SGHKS and CDR2 YYEKEE (reference sequence). The DNA for the CDR3 is TGTGCCAGCAGCTTGCCCTTTCAGCCAACTGACTACGAGCAGTACTTC. It yields the protein CASSLPFQPTDYEQYF.

The chain is built from TRBV13 and TRBJ2-5; TRBD1 matches 7 bases. The CDR3 consists of 13 residues. J was trimmed by 3 bases and V by 5 bases; bases with no gene match: 3. Germline CDR1 is PRHDT and CDR2 is FYEKMQ (reference sequence). For the CDR3, the DNA is TGTGCCAGCAGCCCAGGGACAGAAGAGACCCAGTACTTC. Encoded protein: CASSPGTEETQYF.

V gene TRBV20-1 combines with J gene TRBJ2-7, with unresolved D. V lost 6 bases and J 3 bases, leaving 9 bases between the germline ends. The CDR3 runs to 11 residues. Germline CDR1 is DFQATT and CDR2 is SNEGSKA (reference sequence). CDR3 DNA sequence: TGCAGTGCCCGTCCGGGCTACGAGCAGTACTTC. Its translation: CSARPGYEQYF.

The CDR3 protein is CASSLDGGWGGQAEQFF. CDR3 DNA: TGTGCCAGCAGCTTAGATGGCGGCTGGGGGGGACAAGCTGAGCAGTTCTTC. This rearrangement joins TRBV11-2 to TRBJ2-1, with D possibly being TRBD2 (7 bases). The CDR3 has 17 residues. From germline, CDR1 is SGHAT and CDR2 FQNNGV. The ends were cut back, 0 bases at V and 9 bases at J, with 21 bases in the middle.

CDR3 residues: CASSQSPLWEQYF. CDR3 nucleotides: TGCGCCAGCAGCCAATCCCCCCTTTGGGAGCAGTACTTC. This chain uses TRBV4-1 with TRBJ2-7; D gene uncertain. V was clipped by 2 bases and J by 7 bases, with 12 bases between them. Germline V CDR1 and CDR2: MGHRA, YSYEKL. This CDR3 spans 13 amino acids.

On this clone itself: The same CDR3 can be traced to other DNA sequences in this sample. This chain connects TRBV28 to TRBJ2-3, with unresolved D. Deletions cut 2 bases from V and 6 bases from J, with 6 bases between. CDR1 and CDR2 from the germline V gene are MDHEN and SYDVKM. There are 12 residues in the CDR3. CDR3: CASSLEGDTQYF. The CDR3 bases are TGTGCCAGCAGTTTAGAAGGCGATACGCAGTATTTT. The complete variable domain, with remaining parts taken from reference TRBV28 and TRBJ2-3, reads DVKVTQSSRYLVKRTGEKVFLECVQDMDHENMFWYRQDPGLGLRLIYFSYDVKMKEKGDIPEGYSVSREKKERFSLILESASTNQTSMYLCASSLEGDTQYFGPGTRLTVL.

CDR3 protein: CAWSTGTLDYGYTF. The CDR3 coding sequence is TGTGCCTGGTCTACAGGGACGCTGGACTATGGCTACACCTTC. The chain employs TRBV30 and TRBJ1-2; possible D gene TRBD1, 6 bases. Germline V gene lookup returns CDR1 GTSNPN and CDR2 SVGIG (reference sequence). V was clipped by 5 bases and J by 3 bases, with 16 bases between them. The CDR3 covers 14 residues.

The chain carries TRBV4-3 and TRBJ2-1; 8 nucleotides agree with TRBD2. The germline gives CDR1 LGHNA, CDR2 YSLEER. V lost 4 bases, J lost 4 bases, and 12 bases stayed unmatched. The CDR3 length is 17 residues. Here the CDR3 DNA reads TGCGCCAGCAGCCCCCGAATGGCGGGAGGTTTTTACAATGAGCAGTTCTTC. Encoded protein: CASSPRMAGGFYNEQFF.

The chain links TRBV13 to TRBJ1-2; D is perhaps TRBD1 (5 bases). The germline gives CDR1 PRHDT, CDR2 FYEKMQ (reference sequence). CDR3 length: 15 residues. Trimming cost V 0 bases and J 1 base, with 9 bases left between them. This CDR3 reads CASSLGRGSNYGYTF. For the CDR3, the DNA is TGTGCCAGCAGCTTAGGACGGGGCAGTAACTATGGCTACACCTTC. The complete variable domain, with remaining parts taken from reference TRBV13 and TRBJ1-2, reads AAGVIQSPRHLIKEKRETATLKCYPIPRHDTVYWYQQGPGQDPQFLISFYEKMQSDKGSIPDRFSAQQFSDYHSELNMSSLELGDSALYFCASSLGRGSNYGYTFGSGTRLTVV.

The chain couples TRBV28 to TRBJ1-1, with D hard to call. CDR1 is MDHEN and CDR2 is SYDVKM in the germline V gene. V shed 7 bases and J shed 6 bases, with 15 bases lying between them. This CDR3 has 13 residues. As DNA, the CDR3 is TGTGCCAGCACCGCAAGTTGGGAGGCTGAAGCTTTCTTT. This codes for CASTASWEAEAFF.

The DNA of the CDR3 is TGTGCCAGCAGCGTTGGGGATCAGCCCCAGCATTTT. Residues: CASSVGDQPQHF. The rearrangement links TRBV7-9 to TRBJ1-5; D is ambiguous. The CDR3 spans 12 residues. V was trimmed by 5 bases and J by 5 bases, leaving 7 bases between them. Germline loops: CDR1 SEHNR, CDR2 FQNEAQ (reference sequence).

This chain uses TRBV5-1 with TRBJ1-2, with 8 nucleotides matching TRBD1. Germline loops: CDR1 SGHRS, CDR2 YFSETQ. This CDR3 is 14 amino acids long. V trimming: 4 bases; J trimming: 8 bases; junction bases outside the gene matches: 10. The CDR3 region is CASSPHLTGEGYTF. Here the CDR3 DNA reads TGCGCCAGCAGCCCTCACCTGACAGGGGAAGGCTACACCTTC.

The chain has TRBV27 and TRBJ2-7, with 9 bases fitting TRBD2. J gave up 6 bases and V 7 bases, and 4 bases lay outside the gene matches. This CDR3 comprises 12 residues. CDR1 and CDR2 (germline): MNHEY, SMNVEV (reference sequence). CDR3 DNA: TGTGCCAGCAAAGGACTAGCGTCCGAGCAGTACTTC. This gives the protein CASKGLASEQYF.

The gene calls are TRBV7-9 and TRBJ1-1; no reliable D call. Germline CDR1 SEHNR, CDR2 FQNEAQ (reference sequence). The V end lost 10 bases, the J end lost 3 bases, and 12 bases lay between the germline ends. The CDR3 runs 12 residues. The CDR3 here is CANSAGYTEAFF. As DNA, the CDR3 is TGTGCCAATTCGGCCGGATACACTGAAGCTTTCTTT.

V is TRBV14 and J is TRBJ2-7; possible D gene TRBD2, 5 bases. Trimming shortened V by 7 bases and J by 0 bases, and 19 bases separated the two germline ends. CDR3 size: 16 residues. The V gene's germline CDR1 is SGHDN and CDR2 FVKESK. The CDR3 sequence is CASNNLRVLLSYEQYF. In nucleotides, the CDR3 is TGTGCCAGCAACAACCTGAGGGTCCTCCTCTCCTACGAGCAGTACTTC.

Details on this clone: The same CDR3 arises from other DNA sequences in this sample as well. The V and J genes are TRBV5-4 and TRBJ2-7; 7 nucleotides align to TRBD1. Germline CDR1 reads SGHNT; CDR2 reads YYREEE (reference sequence). With V trimmed by 4 bases and J by 0 bases, 4 bases remained unmatched. This CDR3 comprises 14 residues. CDR3 sequence reads: CASSPRDSSYEQYF. In nucleotides, the CDR3 is TGTGCCAGCAGCCCGAGGGACAGCTCCTACGAGCAGTACTTC.

The V gene is TRBV2, the J gene TRBJ2-5; 7 nucleotides align to TRBD2. This CDR3 has 15 amino acids. Trimming removed 6 bases from V and 1 base from J; junction bases left unmatched: 8. Germline CDR1 reads SNHLY; CDR2 reads FYNNEI. The CDR3 DNA is TGTGCCAGCAGAGCTTCCGGGGGGACCCAAGAGACCCAGTACTTC. Translation gives CASRASGGTQETQYF.